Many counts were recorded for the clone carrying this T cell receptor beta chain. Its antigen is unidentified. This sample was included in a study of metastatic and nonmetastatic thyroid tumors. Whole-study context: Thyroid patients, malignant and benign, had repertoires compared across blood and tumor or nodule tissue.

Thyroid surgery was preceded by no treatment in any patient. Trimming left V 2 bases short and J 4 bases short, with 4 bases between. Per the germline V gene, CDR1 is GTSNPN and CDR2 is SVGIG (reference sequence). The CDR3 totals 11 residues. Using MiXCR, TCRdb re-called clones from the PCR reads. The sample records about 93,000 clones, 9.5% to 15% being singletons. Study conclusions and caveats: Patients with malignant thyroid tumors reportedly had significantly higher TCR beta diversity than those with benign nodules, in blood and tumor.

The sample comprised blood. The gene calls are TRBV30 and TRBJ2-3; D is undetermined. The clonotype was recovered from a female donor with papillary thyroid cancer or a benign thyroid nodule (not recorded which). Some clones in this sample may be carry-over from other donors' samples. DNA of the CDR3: TGTGCCTGGAGTAGGTCAGATACGCAGTATTTT. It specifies CAWSRSDTQYF.